This T cell receptor (beta chain) was recovered during a study of T cells in Graves' hyperthyroidism and ophthalmopathy. Using RNA transcripts as the source, TCR beta CDR3 regions were amplified. Carried out on the TCR CDR3, a first-round RT-PCR used the HTBI primer set. TCRdb ran MiXCR on the multiplex PCR reads and lists one entry per CDR3 protein. The table records about 420,000 distinct CDR3 sequences, around 14% of them present only once. There are a few counts of this clonotype. A read error is possible here, since a much larger clone lies one base away. Germline V gene lookup returns CDR1 MNHEY and CDR2 SVGAGI. This CDR3 region has 15 residues.

V is TRBV6-5 and J is TRBJ2-1, with TRBD2 matching over 13 bases. The sequenced sample was blood. The TCR comes from a woman between 18 and 30 years old with Graves' hyperthyroidism. The CDR3 nucleotides are TGTGCCAGCAGTGACTCGACTAGCGGGGGGAATGGGCAGTTCTTC. Translated, it gives CASSDSTSGGNGQFF.